The 7 T cell receptor beta chains reported below all come from one sample, sequenced in a study of beta chain features in type 1 diabetes. TCRB transcripts that were expressed got sequenced, as all of the isolated RNA had been reverse transcribed. Libraries were prepared by immunoSEQ multiplex PCR; TCRdb keeps only in-frame clonotypes and omits some of them. In the table there are approximately 40,000 clones, 50% of which are singletons. The sequenced material came from stem cell memory CD4+ T cells from blood. The receptors shown here come from a woman in her twenties or thirties in good health.

This clone was observed once. CDR3: CASRESGRGSTDTQYF. As DNA, the CDR3 is TGTGCCAGCAGGGAGAGCGGGAGGGGTAGCACAGATACGCAGTATTTT. This chain connects TRBV5-6 to TRBJ2-3; 10 bases map to TRBD2. There are 16 residues in the CDR3. Looked up from germline, CDR1 is SGHDT and CDR2 is YYEEEE. V shed 5 bases and J 0 bases; nucleotides not matched to a gene: 6.

This sequence joins TRBV30 and TRBJ1-3, with 10 bases aligning to TRBD1. The CDR3 contains 16 residues. J lost 3 bases, V lost 3 bases, and 8 bases had no gene match. Germline V CDR1 and CDR2: GTSNPN, SVGIG (reference sequence). The DNA of the CDR3 is TGTGCCTGGAGGCTTCCGGGACAGGGGATTGGAAACACCATATATTTT. Amino acids: CAWRLPGQGIGNTIYF.

This clone was recorded once. A read error may produce the germline difference seen at one junction end. The chain carries TRBV9 and TRBJ2-3; TRBD2 aligns across 9 bases. The CDR3 is made up of 15 amino acids. Germline assignment: CDR1 SGDLS and CDR2 YYNGEE. The CDR3 sequence is CAGSPLSGRGDTQYF. The CDR3 nucleotides are TGTGCCGGCAGCCCTCTTAGCGGGAGAGGAGATACGCAGTATTTT.

The chain recombines TRBV28 with TRBJ1-1; 7 bases are a match to TRBD1. This CDR3 region has 14 residues. The germline V gene has CDR1 MDHEN and CDR2 SYDVKM. Unmatched junction bases numbered 5, after V lost 2 bases and J lost 5 bases. CDR3 nucleotides: TGTGCCAGCAGTTTAGAGGGGGCGAGAACTGAAGCTTTCTTT. Translating gives CASSLEGARTEAFF.

The V and J genes are TRBV7-8 and TRBJ1-5, with no clear D. From germline, CDR1 is SGHVS and CDR2 FQNEAQ. The CDR3 consists of 14 residues. Between the trimmed V and J ends, which lost 1 base and 3 bases, there was a span of 7 bases. CDR3 protein: CASSLGAYNQPQHF. The CDR3 nucleotides read TGTGCCAGCAGCTTAGGAGCTTACAATCAGCCCCAGCATTTT.

This chain links TRBV6-1 with TRBJ2-1; D unclear. CDR3 length: 14 amino acids. CDR1 and CDR2 from the germline V gene are MNHNS and SASEGT. The CDR3 region is CVSLRENPYNEQFF. CDR3 sequence (DNA): TGTGTCTCCCTTCGCGAGAATCCCTACAATGAGCAGTTCTTC.

The chain is built from TRBV29-1 and TRBJ2-3; TRBD2 matches at 10 bases. The CDR3 length is 16 residues. The trim removed 3 bases at V and 6 bases at J, leaving 12 bases unmatched. Germline CDR1 is SQVTM and CDR2 is ANQGSEA. The CDR3 is CSVDGPRGLAMDTQYF. As DNA, the CDR3 is TGCAGCGTTGACGGACCCCGGGGACTAGCGATGGATACGCAGTATTTT.